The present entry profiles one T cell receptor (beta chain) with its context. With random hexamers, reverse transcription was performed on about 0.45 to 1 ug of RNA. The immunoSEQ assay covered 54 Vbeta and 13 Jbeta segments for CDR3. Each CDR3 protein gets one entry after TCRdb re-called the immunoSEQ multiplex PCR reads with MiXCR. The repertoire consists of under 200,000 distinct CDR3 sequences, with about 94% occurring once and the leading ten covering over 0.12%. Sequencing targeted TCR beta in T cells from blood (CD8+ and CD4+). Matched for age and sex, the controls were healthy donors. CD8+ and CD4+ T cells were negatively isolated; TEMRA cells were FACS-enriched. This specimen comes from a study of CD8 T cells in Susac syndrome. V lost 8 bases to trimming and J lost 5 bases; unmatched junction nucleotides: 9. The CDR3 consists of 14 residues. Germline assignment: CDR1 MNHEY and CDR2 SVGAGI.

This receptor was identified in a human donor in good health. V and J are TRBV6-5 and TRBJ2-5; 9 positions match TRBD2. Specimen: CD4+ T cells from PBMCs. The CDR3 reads CASLGGGARETQYF. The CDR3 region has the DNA TGTGCCAGCCTGGGCGGGGGGGCGCGGGAGACCCAGTACTTC.